The rows below give T cell receptor beta chains drawn from one sample of a study of T cell repertoires in cytomegalovirus infection. In TCRdb, the reads were re-called with MiXCR into one record per CDR3 protein. The data hold over 250,000 distinct CDR3 sequences, with roughly a quarter observed a single time. The sample was PBMCs. The source of these receptors is a human donor in good health (CMV status not recorded). Some clones in this sample may be carry-over from other donors' samples. CDR3s include the opening cysteine and the closing phenylalanine or tryptophan. Fields, in order: D gene, J gene, V gene, CDR3 length, clone size, CDR3 protein, CDR3 DNA. A D gene is named only where the DNA matches it firmly. Only some rows state a clone size, as once, few, many or a class for expanded clones.

D: TRBD2; J: TRBJ2-5; V: TRBV5-4; length: 16; size: NA; CDR3: CASSHGLAGGSETQYF; DNA: TGTGCCAGCAGCCATGGACTAGCGGGAGGTTCGGAGACCCAGTACTTC
D: NA; J: TRBJ2-2; V: TRBV7-9; length: 18; size: NA; CDR3: CASSSRRGQPTNTGELFF; DNA: TGTGCCAGCAGCTCCAGGAGAGGACAGCCCACGAACACCGGGGAGCTGTTTTTT
D: NA; J: TRBJ1-1; V: TRBV14; length: 15; size: few; CDR3: CASSQRTGRNTEAFF; DNA: TGTGCCAGCAGCCAAAGAACAGGGAGGAACACTGAAGCTTTCTTT
D: TRBD2; J: TRBJ2-5; V: TRBV7-6; length: 14; size: many; CDR3: CASDSAGEPTAQYF; DNA: TGTGCCAGCGACTCGGCGGGGGAGCCAACGGCCCAGTACTTC
D: NA; J: TRBJ2-4; V: TRBV5-5; length: 14; size: NA; CDR3: CASSLNVAKNIQYF; DNA: TGTGCCAGCAGCCTTAACGTAGCCAAAAACATTCAGTACTTC
D: NA; J: TRBJ1-5; V: TRBV28; length: 13; size: few; CDR3: CASTGGLNQPQHF; DNA: TGTGCCAGCACCGGGGGTCTCAATCAGCCCCAGCATTTT
D: NA; J: TRBJ2-7; V: TRBV3-1; length: 15; size: few; CDR3: CASSQSADPTYEQYF; DNA: TGTGCCAGCAGCCAATCAGCGGACCCCACCTACGAGCAGTACTTC
D: TRBD1; J: TRBJ1-3; V: TRBV2; length: 15; size: once; CDR3: CASRGTALSGNTIYF; DNA: TGTGCCAGCAGAGGGACAGCCCTCTCTGGAAACACCATATATTTT
D: NA; J: TRBJ2-7; V: TRBV2; length: 16; size: NA; CDR3: CASSEPLAESSYEQYF; DNA: TGTGCCAGCAGTGAACCCCTAGCTGAGAGCTCCTACGAGCAGTACTTC
D: NA; J: TRBJ2-2; V: TRBV27; length: 15; size: NA; CDR3: CASSFNFPSYGELFF; DNA: TGTGCCAGCAGTTTCAATTTCCCCTCGTACGGGGAGCTGTTTTTT
D: TRBD1; J: TRBJ1-1; V: TRBV2; length: 16; size: NA; CDR3: CASSSGTGMENTEAFF; DNA: TGTGCCAGCAGTTCTGGGACAGGGATGGAGAATACTGAAGCTTTCTTT
D: NA; J: TRBJ2-3; V: TRBV7-2; length: 13; size: many; CDR3: CASSVRGADTQYF; DNA: TGTGCCAGCAGCGTCCGTGGGGCAGATACGCAGTATTTT
D: TRBD2; J: TRBJ2-1; V: TRBV7-2; length: 16; size: NA; CDR3: CASSQTGGGSYNEQFF; DNA: TGTGCCAGCAGCCAGACGGGGGGGGGCTCCTACAATGAGCAGTTCTTC
D: TRBD1; J: TRBJ2-1; V: TRBV5-1; length: 15; size: few; CDR3: CASRPGQGLSNEQFF; DNA: TGCGCCAGCCGGCCGGGACAGGGTTTGTCAAATGAGCAGTTCTTC
D: NA; J: TRBJ2-5; V: TRBV20-1; length: 14; size: NA; CDR3: CSAPLHRTEETQYF; DNA: TGCAGTGCTCCACTCCACCGGACAGAAGAGACCCAGTACTTC
D: TRBD2; J: TRBJ2-5; V: TRBV23-1; length: 16; size: NA; CDR3: CASSHGGGNYQETQYF; DNA: TGCGCCAGCAGTCATGGGGGGGGAAACTACCAAGAGACCCAGTACTTC
D: NA; J: TRBJ2-1; V: TRBV7-3; length: 14; size: many; CDR3: CASSLTGQYNEQFF; DNA: TGTGCCAGCAGCTTAACAGGCCAGTACAATGAGCAGTTCTTC
D: NA; J: TRBJ1-5; V: TRBV20-1; length: 12; size: NA; CDR3: CSWRRSDQPQHF; DNA: TGCAGTTGGAGGAGATCCGATCAGCCCCAGCATTTT
D: TRBD1; J: TRBJ1-6; V: TRBV7-2; length: 15; size: few; CDR3: CASSLLGGSNSPLHF; DNA: TGTGCCAGCAGCTTATTAGGGGGCTCTAATTCACCCCTCCACTTT
D: NA; J: TRBJ2-3; V: TRBV28; length: 14; size: few; CDR3: CASSSLSGGDTQYF; DNA: TGTGCCAGCAGTTCCTTGAGCGGTGGGGATACGCAGTATTTT
D: NA; J: TRBJ2-5; V: TRBV28; length: 14; size: NA; CDR3: CASSLLGGQETQYF; DNA: TGTGCCAGCAGTTTATTAGGGGGGCAAGAGACCCAGTACTTC
D: TRBD1; J: TRBJ1-5; V: TRBV30; length: 17; size: NA; CDR3: CAWSEGQGAWSNQPQHF; DNA: TGTGCCTGGAGCGAAGGGCAGGGGGCATGGAGCAATCAGCCCCAGCATTTT
D: NA; J: TRBJ2-7; V: TRBV20-1; length: 14; size: once; CDR3: CSARDLRRVGEQYF; DNA: TGCAGTGCTAGAGATCTTCGCAGGGTTGGCGAGCAGTACTTC
D: NA; J: TRBJ2-7; V: TRBV5-1; length: 12; size: NA; CDR3: CASSYQGNEQYF; DNA: TGCGCCAGCAGCTACCAGGGAAACGAGCAGTACTTC
D: TRBD1; J: TRBJ1-5; V: TRBV24-1; length: 19; size: NA; CDR3: CATSDPGTGGQYSNQPQHF; DNA: TGTGCCACCAGTGACCCTGGGACAGGGGGTCAATATAGCAATCAGCCCCAGCATTTT
D: TRBD2; J: TRBJ2-1; V: TRBV5-4; length: 13; size: few; CDR3: CASSSGEGLRPFF; DNA: TGTGCCAGCAGTTCTGGGGAGGGACTAAGACCGTTCTTC
D: TRBD1; J: TRBJ2-5; V: TRBV5-1; length: 13; size: NA; CDR3: CASSAEGAGTQYF; DNA: TGCGCCAGCAGCGCAGAGGGGGCAGGGACCCAGTACTTC
D: NA; J: TRBJ2-5; V: TRBV20-1; length: 14; size: NA; CDR3: CSARRSMDQETQYF; DNA: TGCAGTGCTAGAAGGTCCATGGACCAAGAGACCCAGTACTTC
D: NA; J: TRBJ1-5; V: TRBV29-1; length: 12; size: NA; CDR3: CSVGTGRQPQHF; DNA: TGCAGCGTTGGAACGGGGAGGCAGCCCCAGCATTTT
D: NA; J: TRBJ2-3; V: TRBV20-1; length: 12; size: NA; CDR3: CSARDASTLKYF; DNA: TGCAGTGCTAGGGACGCCTCCACCTTAAAGTATTTT
D: TRBD2; J: TRBJ2-5; V: TRBV10-3; length: 14; size: NA; CDR3: CAIRPGSGGETQYF; DNA: TGTGCCATCAGGCCGGGCAGCGGGGGGGAGACCCAGTACTTC
D: TRBD1; J: TRBJ1-1; V: TRBV18; length: 16; size: NA; CDR3: CASSPVTGSQNTEAFF; DNA: TGTGCCAGCTCTCCCGTGACAGGGTCCCAGAACACTGAAGCTTTCTTT
D: NA; J: TRBJ2-2; V: TRBV7-8; length: 14; size: many; CDR3: CASSSYRDTGELFF; DNA: TGTGCCAGCAGCTCATATAGGGACACCGGGGAGCTGTTTTTT
D: TRBD1; J: TRBJ1-2; V: TRBV5-4; length: 16; size: NA; CDR3: CASSTGTGAYGYGYTF; DNA: TGTGCCAGCAGCACCGGGACAGGGGCATACGGCTATGGCTACACCTTC
D: TRBD1; J: TRBJ2-7; V: TRBV20-1; length: 14; size: few; CDR3: CSAPHDRDPYEQYF; DNA: TGCAGTGCTCCACACGACAGGGACCCTTACGAGCAGTACTTC
D: NA; J: TRBJ1-2; V: TRBV29-1; length: 15; size: NA; CDR3: CSVPISRAENYGYTF; DNA: TGCAGCGTTCCAATCAGCCGGGCCGAAAACTATGGCTACACCTTC
D: NA; J: TRBJ1-2; V: TRBV25-1; length: 14; size: NA; CDR3: CASSPSAREYGYTF; DNA: TGTGCCAGCAGTCCTTCCGCCAGAGAATATGGCTACACCTTC
D: NA; J: TRBJ1-1; V: TRBV19; length: 14; size: few; CDR3: CASSMAGYGTEAFF; DNA: TGTGCCAGTAGTATGGCAGGGTACGGCACTGAAGCTTTCTTT
D: NA; J: TRBJ2-7; V: TRBV7-2; length: 15; size: many; CDR3: CASGEAASRSYEQYF; DNA: TGTGCCAGTGGAGAGGCGGCGAGTCGTTCCTACGAGCAGTACTTC
D: TRBD2; J: TRBJ2-7; V: TRBV5-6; length: 17; size: NA; CDR3: CASSLVLLAGASYEQYF; DNA: TGTGCCAGCAGCTTGGTTTTACTAGCGGGAGCCTCCTACGAGCAGTACTTC
D: NA; J: TRBJ2-2; V: TRBV12-3/TRBV12-4; length: 12; size: NA; CDR3: CASSRIGGELFF; DNA: TGTGCCAGCAGTCGGATTGGCGGGGAGCTGTTTTTT
D: NA; J: TRBJ1-4; V: TRBV7-2; length: 16; size: many; CDR3: CASSLGTTTTNEKLFF; DNA: TGTGCCAGCAGCCTCGGGACAACGACAACTAATGAAAAACTGTTTTTT
D: NA; J: TRBJ1-1; V: TRBV7-2; length: 15; size: NA; CDR3: CASSLDPGVNTEAFF; DNA: TGTGCCAGCAGCTTAGATCCGGGAGTGAACACTGAAGCTTTCTTT
D: NA; J: TRBJ2-5; V: TRBV19; length: 14; size: NA; CDR3: CASSIGTVQETQYF; DNA: TGTGCCAGTAGTATAGGGACAGTACAAGAGACCCAGTACTTC
D: NA; J: TRBJ2-2; V: TRBV19; length: 16; size: few; CDR3: CASSPRRGANTGELFF; DNA: TGTGCCAGTAGCCCCCGTAGGGGGGCGAACACCGGGGAGCTGTTTTTT
D: TRBD1; J: TRBJ1-5; V: TRBV11-2; length: 15; size: few; CDR3: CASSSGDRVGQPQHF; DNA: TGTGCCAGCAGTTCCGGAGACAGGGTAGGACAGCCCCAGCATTTT
D: TRBD1; J: TRBJ1-1; V: TRBV5-1; length: 14; size: NA; CDR3: CASRTGGQNTEAFF; DNA: TGCGCCAGCAGGACAGGGGGACAGAACACTGAAGCTTTCTTT